Listed below are T cell receptor beta chains from one sample, sequenced in a study of long-term antiretroviral therapy in people with HIV. Sequencing was performed with immunoSEQ multiplex PCR; in TCRdb, only in-frame clones are kept and a portion is missing. The profile shows more than 10,000 clones, approximately 90% of them singletons. This material consisted of unsorted PBMCs, taken 2.1 years after starting antiretroviral therapy. The receptors were sampled from a woman in her 40s with HIV. The CDR3 runs from the conserved cysteine through the conserved F or W. The D gene is left open where the match is weak. Part of the rows lack a size; the others show once, few, many or a class for expanded clones.

V: TRBV10-2
J: TRBJ1-1
D: .
size: .
DNA: TGCGCCAGCAGTGAGAGTATAGGCAACACTGAAGCTTTCTTT
CDR3: CASSESIGNTEAFF

V: TRBV15
J: TRBJ2-3
D: .
size: .
DNA: TGTGCCACAAAAGACAGGACTAGCACAGATACGCAGTATTTT
CDR3: CATKDRTSTDTQYF

V: TRBV7-2
J: TRBJ1-2
D: .
size: once
DNA: TGTGCCAGCAGCTTAAAGGGTGGCTACACCTTC
CDR3: CASSLKGGYTF

V: TRBV7-9
J: TRBJ1-1
D: TRBD1
size: .
DNA: TGTGCCAGCAGCTTAGGCGGGACAGGGGCGGAGAACACTGAAGCTTTCTTT
CDR3: CASSLGGTGAENTEAFF

V: TRBV10-1
J: TRBJ2-2
D: TRBD1
size: .
DNA: TGCGCCAGCAGTGACGGCGGACAGGGGTGGACCGGGGAGCTGTTTTTT
CDR3: CASSDGGQGWTGELFF

V: TRBV18
J: TRBJ2-3
D: .
size: .
DNA: TGTGCCAGCTCACCGGGTAGAGATACGCAGTATTTT
CDR3: CASSPGRDTQYF

V: TRBV11-2
J: TRBJ1-2
D: .
size: .
DNA: TGTGCCAGCAGCTTAGAGGGACGATCGGGCTATGGCTACACCTTC
CDR3: CASSLEGRSGYGYTF

V: TRBV5-1
J: TRBJ2-3
D: TRBD2
size: .
DNA: TGCGCCAGCAGCTTCAGCGGGGGGGGTGAAGATACGCAGTATTTT
CDR3: CASSFSGGGEDTQYF

V: TRBV5-1
J: TRBJ2-3
D: TRBD2
size: .
DNA: TGCGCCAGCAGCTTGGCGACTAGCGGGGGGGCCGTGGCAGATACGCAGTATTTT
CDR3: CASSLATSGGAVADTQYF

V: TRBV18
J: TRBJ2-1
D: TRBD2
size: .
DNA: TGTGCCAGCTCACCATCTTCTGGCGGTAGCGGGGGGACGAGCTCCTACAATGAGCAGTTCTTC
CDR3: CASSPSSGGSGGTSSYNEQFF

V: TRBV5-1
J: TRBJ2-5
D: TRBD1
size: .
DNA: TGCGCCAGCAGCTTGTCAGGGGGCGCGAAAGAGACCCAGTACTTC
CDR3: CASSLSGGAKETQYF

V: TRBV29-1
J: TRBJ1-6
D: TRBD1
size: once
DNA: TGCAGCGTTGAGGTCCAGGGGGCTGGAGAATGGTGTAATTCACCCCTCCACTTT
CDR3: CSVEVQGAGEWCNSPLHF

V: TRBV7-9
J: TRBJ1-3
D: .
size: .
DNA: TGTGCCAGCAGCAAACGGGACTCCTCCTCTGGAAACACCATATATTTT
CDR3: CASSKRDSSSGNTIYF

V: TRBV14
J: TRBJ1-2
D: .
size: large
DNA: TGTGCCAGCAGCCTGCATAGGGACGGAGCGTCGTCCTTC
CDR3: CASSLHRDGASSF

V: TRBV4-1
J: TRBJ2-1
D: .
size: .
DNA: TGCGCCAGCAGCCAAGTCGACATTCTCTCCTACAATGAGCAGTTCTTC
CDR3: CASSQVDILSYNEQFF

V: TRBV2
J: TRBJ1-6
D: TRBD1
size: .
DNA: TGTGCCAGGAGGACAGGGACTAGTCTTTCGCCCCTCCACTTT
CDR3: CARRTGTSLSPLHF

V: TRBV6-6
J: TRBJ2-3
D: .
size: .
DNA: TGTGCCAGCACCTCCCGTCGGAGGGCAGATACGCAGTATTTT
CDR3: CASTSRRRADTQYF

V: TRBV12-2
J: TRBJ2-7
D: .
size: .
DNA: TGTGCAAGTCGCTTAGAGGGGCCCCGACAGAGGTACGAGCAGTACTTC
CDR3: CASRLEGPRQRYEQYF

V: TRBV7-9
J: TRBJ2-3
D: .
size: .
DNA: TGTGCCAGCAGCCAGCTTGGGGGGACAGATACGCAGTATTTT
CDR3: CASSQLGGTDTQYF

V: TRBV11-1
J: TRBJ1-2
D: TRBD1
size: few
DNA: TGTGCCAGCAGCTTAGAAACCACGGGACAGGTCTATGGCTACACCTTC
CDR3: CASSLETTGQVYGYTF

V: TRBV29-1
J: TRBJ1-1
D: .
size: .
DNA: TGCAGCGTTGAACGGAACAGGGAAGCTTTCTTT
CDR3: CSVERNREAFF

V: TRBV19
J: TRBJ1-1
D: .
size: once
DNA: TGTGCCAGTAGTATAAAGGTGGCGGGCACTGAAGCTTTCTTT
CDR3: CASSIKVAGTEAFF

V: TRBV4-1
J: TRBJ2-3
D: .
size: .
DNA: TGCGCCAGCAGCCAAGATGCAGACAACACAGATACGCAGTATTTT
CDR3: CASSQDADNTDTQYF

V: TRBV14
J: TRBJ1-1
D: TRBD1
size: .
DNA: TGTGCCAGCAGCCCCCGACAGGGGGAACTAGCTTTCTTT
CDR3: CASSPRQGELAFF

V: TRBV19
J: TRBJ2-5
D: TRBD2
size: .
DNA: TGTGCCAGTAGTATCGGACTAGCGGGGGCGCAGGGTGAGACCCAGTACTTC
CDR3: CASSIGLAGAQGETQYF

V: TRBV13
J: TRBJ1-4
D: TRBD1
size: .
DNA: TGTGCCAGCAGCTCGGGACAGGGAGGTACAACTAATGAAAAACTGTTTTTT
CDR3: CASSSGQGGTTNEKLFF

V: TRBV30
J: TRBJ2-7
D: .
size: .
DNA: TGTGCCTGGAGTCCCTTACCCTACGAGCAGTACTTC
CDR3: CAWSPLPYEQYF

V: TRBV5-1
J: TRBJ2-1
D: .
size: .
DNA: TGCGCCAGCAGCTCCCATGTAAGCTCCTACAATGAGCAGTTCTTC
CDR3: CASSSHVSSYNEQFF

V: TRBV19
J: TRBJ1-2
D: TRBD1
size: .
DNA: TGTGCCAGTAGTGACCCGGGACAGGGAAACTATGGCTACACCTTC
CDR3: CASSDPGQGNYGYTF

V: TRBV4-1
J: TRBJ2-1
D: .
size: .
DNA: TGCGCCAGCAGCCAAGGGCCCGGGACATTCTACAATGAGCAGTTCTTC
CDR3: CASSQGPGTFYNEQFF

V: TRBV10-3
J: TRBJ1-6
D: .
size: .
DNA: TGTGCCATCAGGCCCCCGGGGCACGCACCCCTCCACTTT
CDR3: CAIRPPGHAPLHF

V: TRBV4-3
J: TRBJ1-2
D: TRBD1
size: .
DNA: TGCGCCAGCAGCCAAGATTACAGGGGGAACTATGGCTACACCTTC
CDR3: CASSQDYRGNYGYTF

V: TRBV6-5
J: TRBJ1-3
D: .
size: .
DNA: TGTGCCAGCAGTGAAGGGGGTCGGAACACCATATATTTT
CDR3: CASSEGGRNTIYF

V: TRBV7-9
J: TRBJ1-5
D: TRBD1
size: .
DNA: TGTGCCAGCAGCTTAGTTGGGACAGGGGCGCAGCCCCAGCATTTT
CDR3: CASSLVGTGAQPQHF

V: TRBV5-1
J: TRBJ2-2
D: TRBD1
size: .
DNA: TGCGCCAGCAGCCCCGATGGACAGGGGTGGACCGGGGAGCTGTTTTTT
CDR3: CASSPDGQGWTGELFF

V: TRBV30
J: TRBJ1-4
D: .
size: .
DNA: TGTGCCTGGAGCGAGTTCGGGCAGGGCGGTGAAAAACTGTTTTTT
CDR3: CAWSEFGQGGEKLFF

V: TRBV18
J: TRBJ1-6
D: TRBD1
size: .
DNA: TGTGCCAGCTCACTAAATCCCGGGACAGGGAGGTCACCCCTCCACTTT
CDR3: CASSLNPGTGRSPLHF

V: TRBV18
J: TRBJ2-1
D: .
size: .
DNA: TGTGCCAGCTCACCCCCTGCGAGCCCCTACAATGAGCAGTTCTTC
CDR3: CASSPPASPYNEQFF

V: TRBV5-1
J: TRBJ1-5
D: .
size: .
DNA: TGCGCCAGCAGCTTCGGGACATCCGATAGCAATCAGCCCCAGCATTTT
CDR3: CASSFGTSDSNQPQHF

V: TRBV25-1
J: TRBJ2-7
D: .
size: .
DNA: TGTGCCAGCAGTGGTAGCGGTCTAAGCTCCTACGAGCAGTACTTC
CDR3: CASSGSGLSSYEQYF

V: TRBV18
J: TRBJ2-7
D: TRBD2
size: .
DNA: TGTGCCAGCTCAGAACTAGCGGGGGCCCCGACCTACGAGCAGTACTTC
CDR3: CASSELAGAPTYEQYF

V: TRBV13
J: TRBJ1-1
D: .
size: .
DNA: TGTGCCAGCAGGAGGAGTGAGGGACTTAACACTGAAGCTTTCTTT
CDR3: CASRRSEGLNTEAFF

V: TRBV2
J: TRBJ1-6
D: TRBD1
size: .
DNA: TGTGCCAGCAGAGGGACAGGGATCAGTAATTCACCCCTCCACTTT
CDR3: CASRGTGISNSPLHF

V: TRBV29-1
J: TRBJ1-1
D: .
size: .
DNA: TGCAGCGTTGTAGCGGGGGGCAAGGGGGCTTTCTTT
CDR3: CSVVAGGKGAFF

V: TRBV30
J: TRBJ2-7
D: .
size: .
DNA: TGTGCCTGGAGTCCCGGAGCCTACGAGCAGTACTTC
CDR3: CAWSPGAYEQYF

V: TRBV7-9
J: TRBJ2-5
D: .
size: .
DNA: TGTGCCAGCAGCTCCTGGAGGGGGGCCCTCGGTCAGACCCAGTACTTC
CDR3: CASSSWRGALGQTQYF

V: TRBV6-5
J: TRBJ2-7
D: TRBD1
size: .
DNA: TGTGCCAGCAAGTCCAGGGACAGGAGCTACGAGCAGTACTTC
CDR3: CASKSRDRSYEQYF

V: TRBV5-4
J: TRBJ2-3
D: .
size: .
DNA: TGTGCCAGCCTCTCGGGGGGCTCCTTGTCGGATACGCAGTATTTT
CDR3: CASLSGGSLSDTQYF

V: TRBV5-6
J: TRBJ1-2
D: .
size: .
DNA: TGTGCCAGCAGCTACCTTTTAGCTCTAAACTATGGCTACACCTTC
CDR3: CASSYLLALNYGYTF

V: TRBV30
J: TRBJ2-5
D: TRBD2
size: .
DNA: TGTGCCTGGAGCCCCGGGAGGGGCCGGGAAGAGACCCAGTACTTC
CDR3: CAWSPGRGREETQYF

V: TRBV5-1
J: TRBJ2-5
D: TRBD1
size: few
DNA: TGCGCCAGCAGCCAGGGGGCGCGGGAGACCCAGTACTTC
CDR3: CASSQGARETQYF

V: TRBV5-5
J: TRBJ2-3
D: .
size: .
DNA: TGTGCCAGCAGCACTATTTCAGATACGCAGTATTTT
CDR3: CASSTISDTQYF

V: TRBV25-1
J: TRBJ1-1
D: .
size: .
DNA: TGTGCCAGCAGTCCGGGACGACGGAACACTGAAGCTTTCTTT
CDR3: CASSPGRRNTEAFF

V: TRBV19
J: TRBJ2-7
D: .
size: .
DNA: TGTGCCAGTAGTATAGAGGCTAGCTTCCACGGGGAGCAGTACTTC
CDR3: CASSIEASFHGEQYF